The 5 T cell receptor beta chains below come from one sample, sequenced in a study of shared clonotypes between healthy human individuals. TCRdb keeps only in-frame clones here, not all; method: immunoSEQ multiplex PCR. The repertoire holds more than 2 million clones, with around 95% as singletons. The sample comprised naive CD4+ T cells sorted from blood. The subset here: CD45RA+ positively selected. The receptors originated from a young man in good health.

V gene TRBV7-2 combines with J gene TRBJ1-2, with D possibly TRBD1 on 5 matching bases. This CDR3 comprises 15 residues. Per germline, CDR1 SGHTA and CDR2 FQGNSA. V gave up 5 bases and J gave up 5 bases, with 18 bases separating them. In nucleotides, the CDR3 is TGTGCCAGCAGCCCCAAGTCCGGGACGGAATATGGCTACACCTTC. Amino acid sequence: CASSPKSGTEYGYTF.

The CDR3 spells CASSVAALAGDNTEAFF. The CDR3 nucleotides are TGTGCCAGCAGCGTAGCGGCATTAGCAGGGGATAACACTGAAGCTTTCTTT. This chain links TRBV9 with TRBJ1-1; weak D call: TRBD1 (6 bases). CDR1 is SGDLS and CDR2 is YYNGEE in the germline V gene. This CDR3 contains 17 residues. Trimming removed 0 bases at V and 2 bases at J, with 17 bases between. Based on the CDR3 plus reference TRBV9 and TRBJ1-1, the full variable domain is DSGVTQTPKHLITATGQRVTLRCSPRSGDLSVYWYQQSLDQGLQFLIQYYNGEERAKGNILERFSAQQFPDLHSELNLSSLELGDSALYFCASSVAALAGDNTEAFFGQGTRLTVV.

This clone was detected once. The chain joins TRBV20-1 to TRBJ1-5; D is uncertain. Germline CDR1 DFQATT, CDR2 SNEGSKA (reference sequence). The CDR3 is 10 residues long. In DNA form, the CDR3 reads TGCAGGAAGGGCAATCAGCCCCAGCATTTT. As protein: CRKGNQPQHF.

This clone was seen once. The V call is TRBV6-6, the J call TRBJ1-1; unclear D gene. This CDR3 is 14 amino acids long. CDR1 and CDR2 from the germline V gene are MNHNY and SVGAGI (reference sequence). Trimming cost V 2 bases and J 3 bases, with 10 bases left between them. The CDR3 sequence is CASSYTGSDTEAFF. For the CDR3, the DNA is TGTGCCAGCAGTTACACGGGTTCGGACACTGAAGCTTTCTTT.

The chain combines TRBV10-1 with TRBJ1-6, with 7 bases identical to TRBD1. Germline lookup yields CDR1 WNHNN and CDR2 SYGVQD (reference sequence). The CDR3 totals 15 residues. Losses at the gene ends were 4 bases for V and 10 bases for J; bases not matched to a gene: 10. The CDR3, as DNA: TGCGCCAGCAGTGGGACAGGTGCTTCGGAATCACCCCTCCACTTT. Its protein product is CASSGTGASESPLHF.